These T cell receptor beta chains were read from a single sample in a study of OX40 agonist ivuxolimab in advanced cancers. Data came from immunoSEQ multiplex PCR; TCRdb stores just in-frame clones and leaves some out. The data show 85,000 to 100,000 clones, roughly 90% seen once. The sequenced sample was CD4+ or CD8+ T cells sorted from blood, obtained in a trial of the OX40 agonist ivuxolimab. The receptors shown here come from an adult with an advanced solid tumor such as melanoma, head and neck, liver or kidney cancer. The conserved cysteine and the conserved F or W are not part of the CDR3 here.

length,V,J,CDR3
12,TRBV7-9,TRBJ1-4,ASSLDGGNEKLF
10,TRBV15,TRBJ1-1,ATSRDQGEAF
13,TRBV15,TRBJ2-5,ATSSPGLLAEGQY
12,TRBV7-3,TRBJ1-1,ASSSHDGRTEAF
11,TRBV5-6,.,ASSLGTTYEQY
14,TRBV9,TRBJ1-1,ASSSTGRVQGTEAF
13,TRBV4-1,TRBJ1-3,ASSHPTGAGNTIY
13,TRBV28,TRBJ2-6,ASRPGQVLANVLT
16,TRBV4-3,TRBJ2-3,ASSQLKTSGGASDTQY
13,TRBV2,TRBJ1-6,ASSGTGVHNSPLH
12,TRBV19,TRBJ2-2,ASSDSTNTGELF
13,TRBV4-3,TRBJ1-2,ASSQDPLGQYGYT
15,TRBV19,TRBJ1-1,ASSMGRLLVRGTEAF
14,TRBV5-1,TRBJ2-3,ASSLAGQRYTDTQY
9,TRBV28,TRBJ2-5,ASSVRGTQY
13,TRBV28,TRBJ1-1,ASSSPGERGTEAF
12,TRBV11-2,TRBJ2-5,ASSLEGSVEAQY
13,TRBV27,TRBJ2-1,ASSRGLGNYNEQF
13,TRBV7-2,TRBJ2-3,ASTLSGGSTDTQY
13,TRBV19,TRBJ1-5,ASSFDPYSNQPQH
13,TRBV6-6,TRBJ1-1,ASSYRRTGDTEAF
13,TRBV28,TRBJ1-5,ASSLFREGNQPQH
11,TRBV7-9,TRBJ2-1,ASSPRALNEQF
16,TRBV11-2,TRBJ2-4,ASSLSSRGGIAKNIQY
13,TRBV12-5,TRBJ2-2,ASGPGQGTSGELF